This T cell receptor (beta chain) comes out of a study of cytomegalovirus exposure and HLA in healthy donors. 13 Jbeta primers and 60 Vbeta primers were used for the PCR. Profiling relied on immunoSEQ multiplex PCR, and the TCRdb table lists in-frame clones only, not all of them. The table lists some 120,000 clones, 80% of them singletons. Looked up from germline, CDR1 is MDHEN and CDR2 is SYDVKM. The CDR3 sequence is 12 residues long. V lost 4 bases and J 6 bases, leaving 9 bases between the germline ends. Sequencing input: PBMCs. The clonotype was recovered from a man aged 25-45 years in good health and CMV-seropositive. V gene TRBV28 combines with J gene TRBJ1-2, with D perhaps TRBD1 (6 bases). CDR3 loop: CASSSYRDGYTF. CDR3 DNA: TGTGCCAGCAGTTCCTACAGGGATGGCTACACCTTC.